This T cell receptor beta chain was sequenced for a study of T cell repertoires in cytomegalovirus infection. Study results and caveats: The response measured ex vivo was dominated by TCR beta clonotypes (HLA-C-restricted and CMV-specific).

As regards this clonotype: The target antigen is unknown.

V gave up 4 bases and J gave up 2 bases; unmatched junction bases: 6. CDR1 SGHNT and CDR2 YYREEE come from the germline V gene (reference sequence). The CDR3 has 15 amino acids. TCRdb re-derived calls from the reads in MiXCR, one entry per CDR3 protein. Of 80,000 or so distinct CDR3 sequences in the sample, approximately 40% were seen once. This specimen was CD8+ T cells from cultured PBMCs, taken from culture after CMV antigen stimulation. The TCR sequence derives from a human donor in good health (CMV status not recorded). Some clones in this sample may be carry-over from other donors' samples. The J gene is TRBJ1-2, the V gene TRBV5-4; TRBD1 matches 9 bases. CDR3 sequence reads: CASSGTGTGNYGYTF. The CDR3 region has the DNA TGTGCCAGCAGCGGGACTGGGACAGGGAACTATGGCTACACCTTC.